This entry describes one T cell receptor (beta chain). Its antigen is not identified. CDR1 and CDR2 from the germline V gene are SGHAT and FQNNGV. The V segment lost 3 bases and the J segment 6 bases; nucleotides outside the gene matches: 4. The CDR3 is 13 amino acids. The PCR contained 60 Vbeta and 13 Jbeta primers. Only in-frame clones appear in the TCRdb table, and some are missing; sequencing was by immunoSEQ multiplex PCR. The sample yields around 190,000 clones, 65% to 90% seen once. The data originate from a study of cytomegalovirus exposure and HLA in healthy donors. Study overall: For the roughly 390 genotyped donors, roughly 81% fell within the Caucasian-associated ancestry cluster.

Study results and limitations: The study put 150 to 200 TCR beta chains on its list as cytomegalovirus-associated.

Sequencing was performed on PBMCs. This TCR came from a woman under 40 in good health and CMV-seronegative. The rearrangement links TRBV11-2 to TRBJ2-7; 8 nucleotides align to TRBD2. The CDR3 protein is CASSLPLAAEQYF. CDR3 in DNA: TGTGCCAGCAGCTTGCCACTAGCGGCCGAGCAGTACTTC.